Given below is one T cell receptor beta chain in context. Under the authors' procedure: Amplification of reference gene primers provided the estimated nucleated cell counts. Clones were read by immunoSEQ multiplex PCR, and TCRdb kept only the in-frame ones, dropping some. V and J calls and clone size are given by that table; D and trimming were obtained from the DNA. The sample contains under 200,000 clones, 80% to 90% of which appear only once. This sample is part of a study of blood T cell repertoires in COVID-19. Overall study context: Acute-phase and convalescent COVID-19 samples originated in the United States, Italy and Spain. Sample material is recorded as cDNA or gDNA derived from T cells, B-cell-depleted T cells, or PBMCs.

Seattle participants joined during active infection and were tracked over time. The CDR3 consists of 16 residues. The V gene's germline CDR1 is MNHEY and CDR2 SVGEGT. V lost 0 bases and J 5 bases, leaving 14 bases between the germline ends. The clonotype comes from a woman in her sixties with COVID-19, enrolled during active disease. Input material: peripheral blood. The V gene is TRBV6-2 or TRBV6-3, the J gene TRBJ1-5, with D hard to call. The CDR3, as DNA: TGTGCCAGCAGTTACTCGATGTCCAGATCCGATCAGCCCCAGCATTTT. Amino acid sequence: CASSYSMSRSDQPQHF.